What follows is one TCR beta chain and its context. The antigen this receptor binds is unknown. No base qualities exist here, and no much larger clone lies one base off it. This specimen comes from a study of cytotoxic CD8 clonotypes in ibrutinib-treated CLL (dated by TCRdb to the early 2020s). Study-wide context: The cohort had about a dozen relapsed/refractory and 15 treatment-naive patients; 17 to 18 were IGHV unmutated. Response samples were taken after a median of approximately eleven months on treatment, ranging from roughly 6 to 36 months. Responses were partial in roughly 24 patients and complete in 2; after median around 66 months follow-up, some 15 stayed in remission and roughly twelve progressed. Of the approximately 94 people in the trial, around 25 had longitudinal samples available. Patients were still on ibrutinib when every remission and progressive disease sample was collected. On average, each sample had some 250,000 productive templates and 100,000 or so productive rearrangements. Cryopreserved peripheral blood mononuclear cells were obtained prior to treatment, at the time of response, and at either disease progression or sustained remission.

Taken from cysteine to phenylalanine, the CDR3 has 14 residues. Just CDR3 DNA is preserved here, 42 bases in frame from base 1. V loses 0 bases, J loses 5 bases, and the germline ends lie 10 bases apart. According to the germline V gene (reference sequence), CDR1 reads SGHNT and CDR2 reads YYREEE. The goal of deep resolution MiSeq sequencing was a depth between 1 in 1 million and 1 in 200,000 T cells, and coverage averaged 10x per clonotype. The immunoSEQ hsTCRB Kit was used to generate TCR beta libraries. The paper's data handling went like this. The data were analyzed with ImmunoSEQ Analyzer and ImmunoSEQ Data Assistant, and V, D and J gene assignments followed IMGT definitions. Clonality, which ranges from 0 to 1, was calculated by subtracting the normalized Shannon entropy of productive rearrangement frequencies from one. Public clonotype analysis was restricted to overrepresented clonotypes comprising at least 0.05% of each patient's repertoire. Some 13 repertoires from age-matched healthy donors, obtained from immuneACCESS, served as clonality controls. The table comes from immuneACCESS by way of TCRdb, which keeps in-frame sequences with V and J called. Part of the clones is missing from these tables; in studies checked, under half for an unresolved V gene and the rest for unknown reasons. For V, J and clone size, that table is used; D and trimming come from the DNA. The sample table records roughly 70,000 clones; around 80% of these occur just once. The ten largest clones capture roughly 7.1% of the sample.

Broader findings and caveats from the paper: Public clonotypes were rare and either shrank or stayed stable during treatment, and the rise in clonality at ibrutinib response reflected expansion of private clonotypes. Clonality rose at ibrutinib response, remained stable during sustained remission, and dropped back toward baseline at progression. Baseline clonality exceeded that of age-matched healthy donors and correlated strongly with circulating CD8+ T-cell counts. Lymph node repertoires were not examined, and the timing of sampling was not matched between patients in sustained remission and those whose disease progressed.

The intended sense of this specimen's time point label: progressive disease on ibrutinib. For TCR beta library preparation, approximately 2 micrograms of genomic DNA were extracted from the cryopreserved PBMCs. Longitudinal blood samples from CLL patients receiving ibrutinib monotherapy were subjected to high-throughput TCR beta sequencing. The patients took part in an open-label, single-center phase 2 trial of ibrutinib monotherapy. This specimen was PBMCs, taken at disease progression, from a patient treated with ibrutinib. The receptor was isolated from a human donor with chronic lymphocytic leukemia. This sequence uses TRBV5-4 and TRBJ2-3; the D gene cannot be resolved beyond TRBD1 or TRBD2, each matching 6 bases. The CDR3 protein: CASSLAGGGDTQYF. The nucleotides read TGTGCCAGCAGCTTGGCCGGAGGGGGAGATACGCAGTATTTT.